These 20 T cell receptor beta chains share one sample of origin, sequenced in a study of cytomegalovirus exposure and HLA in healthy donors. Amplification used 60 Vbeta primers and 13 Jbeta primers. This table comes from immunoSEQ multiplex PCR, and its TCRdb copy is limited to in-frame clones, with some not included. The sample consists of approximately 100,000 clones, roughly 10% of them appearing once. The sample was PBMCs. Receptors originate from a man in his fifties in good health and CMV-seropositive.

A few counts support this clone. This chain connects TRBV6-6 to TRBJ1-6; 9 bases fit TRBD1. Trimming at V came to 6 bases and at J to 6 bases, leaving 9 bases not matched to a gene. The V gene's germline CDR1 is MNHNY and CDR2 SVGAGI (reference sequence). This CDR3 comprises 16 residues. The CDR3 loop is CASRPPRDRVNSPLHF. The CDR3 coding sequence is TGTGCCAGCAGGCCCCCCCGGGACAGGGTTAATTCACCCCTCCACTTT.

The gene calls are TRBV4-3 and TRBJ2-5; 7 bases fit TRBD2. The V gene's germline CDR1 is LGHNA and CDR2 YSLEER. This CDR3 comprises 16 residues. V was pared by 5 bases and J by 0 bases, with 9 bases of the junction left unmatched. The CDR3, as DNA: TGCGCCAGCAGCAGGGACTACCCTCAGTACCAAGAGACCCAGTACTTC. Translation gives CASSRDYPQYQETQYF.

This clone was recorded once. J is TRBJ1-2 and V is TRBV19; 9 bases align to TRBD1. The CDR3 spans 15 residues. Germline V gene lookup returns CDR1 LNHDA and CDR2 SQIVND (reference sequence). After removal of 5 bases from V and 7 bases from J, the junction contained 11 bases not matched to a gene. The CDR3 sequence is CASSLDLGQGVGYTF. The CDR3 DNA is TGTGCCAGTAGTCTCGACCTGGGACAGGGTGTTGGCTACACCTTC.

This clone was seen a few times. V usage is TRBV29-1 and J usage is TRBJ2-7; possible D gene TRBD2, 6 bases. Trimming cost V 4 bases and J 9 bases, with 19 bases left between them. Germline loops: CDR1 SQVTM, CDR2 ANQGSEA. The CDR3 is made up of 13 amino acids. The CDR3: CSVADLRDLVQYF. The CDR3 coding sequence is TGCAGCGTTGCCGACCTGCGGGACCTAGTGCAGTACTTC.

The CDR3 here is CASSVADRSSYGYTF. In DNA form, the CDR3 reads TGTGCCAGCAGCGTAGCCGACAGATCGTCCTATGGCTACACCTTC. This chain joins TRBV9 and TRBJ1-2, with D possibly matching TRBD1 (5 bases). V lost 0 bases to trimming and J lost 4 bases, with 13 bases between them. Germline CDR1 and CDR2: SGDLS and YYNGEE. The CDR3 has 15 residues.

The rearrangement joins TRBV4-3 to TRBJ1-2, with 9 bases lining up with TRBD1. Germline V gene data show CDR1 as LGHNA and CDR2 as YSLEER. The V gene end was trimmed by 0 bases and the J gene end by 8 bases; junction bases not matched to a gene: 10. The CDR3 contains 16 residues. CDR3 bases: TGCGCCAGCAGCCAAGATTTGGTCGGGACAGGGAAGGGCTACACCTTC. The encoded protein is CASSQDLVGTGKGYTF.

The chain combines TRBV11-2 with TRBJ1-1; the D gene is possibly TRBD1 (6 bases). CDR1 is SGHAT and CDR2 is FQNNGV in the germline V gene. Trimming removed 1 base at V and 2 bases at J, with 14 bases between. The CDR3 has 16 amino acids. The CDR3 reads CASSLAVRGINTEAFF. Here the CDR3 DNA reads TGTGCCAGCAGCTTAGCCGTCAGGGGTATCAACACTGAAGCTTTCTTT.

This clone was seen a handful of times. This chain connects TRBV4-1 to TRBJ2-1; 9 bases are a match to TRBD2. Per the germline V gene, CDR1 is MGHRA and CDR2 is YSYEKL. This CDR3 region has 16 residues. Losses at the gene ends were 5 bases for V and 8 bases for J; bases not matched to a gene: 13. The CDR3 nucleotides read TGCGCCAGCAGCGGCCGGGCTAGCGGGATTCTCGATGAGCAGTTCTTC. Its translation is CASSGRASGILDEQFF.

The rearrangement joins TRBV7-2 to TRBJ2-1, with a tentative D call TRBD2 (7 bases). Deletions cut 6 bases from V and 3 bases from J, with 15 bases between. The CDR3 has 15 amino acids. The germline V gene has CDR1 SGHTA and CDR2 FQGNSA. CDR3: CASRWGRELYNEQFF. The CDR3 DNA is TGTGCCAGCAGGTGGGGGCGGGAGCTCTACAATGAGCAGTTCTTC. The entire variable domain, with the rest obtained from reference TRBV7-2 and TRBJ2-1, is as follows: GAGVSQSPSNKVTEKGKDVELRCDPISGHTALYWYRQSLGQGLEFLIYFQGNSAPDKSGLPSDRFSAERTGGSVSTLTIQRTQQEDSAVYLCASRWGRELYNEQFFGPGTRLTVL.

This sequence joins TRBV11-2 and TRBJ2-7; 8 bases match TRBD1. The CDR3 sequence is 14 residues long. Per germline, CDR1 SGHAT and CDR2 FQNNGV. V lost 3 bases, J lost 2 bases, and 3 bases stayed unmatched. Here the CDR3 reads CASSLDRVTYEQYF. In DNA, the CDR3 is TGTGCCAGCAGCTTGGACAGGGTAACCTACGAGCAGTACTTC. Drawing the rest from reference TRBV11-2 and TRBJ2-7, the complete variable domain is EAGVAQSPRYKIIEKRQSVAFWCNPISGHATLYWYQQILGQGPKLLIQFQNNGVVDDSQLPKDRFSAERLKGVDSTLKIQPAKLEDSAVYLCASSLDRVTYEQYFGPGTRLTVT.

This clone was detected a few times. The V and J genes are TRBV30 and TRBJ1-2, with a weak D call TRBD1 (5 bases). CDR3 length: 12 amino acids. Trimming took off 7 bases at V and 4 bases at J, with 13 bases between the two ends. Germline CDR1 reads GTSNPN; CDR2 reads SVGIG (reference sequence). CDR3 sequence: CALGGASYGYTF. DNA for the CDR3: TGTGCCTTAGGCGGGGCTTCCTATGGCTACACCTTC.

This clone came up once. An end of the junction differs from the germline gene, which may be a read error. V is TRBV4-1 and J is TRBJ1-2; TRBD1 might be the D (6 bases). The CDR3 contains 13 residues. The germline gives CDR1 MGHRA, CDR2 YSYEKL. The CDR3 is CASSQLSGVGYPF. The CDR3 DNA sequence: TGCGCCAGCAGCCAACTTTCAGGGGTCGGCTACCCCTTC.

In nucleotides, the CDR3 is TGCGCCAGCAGTACCCAAGGGGCAGGGGGCAATGAGCAGTTCTTC. This gives the protein CASSTQGAGGNEQFF. V is TRBV10-1 and J is TRBJ2-1, with 7 bases lining up with TRBD1. CDR3 length: 15 amino acids. The V gene end was trimmed by 5 bases and the J gene end by 6 bases; junction bases not matched to a gene: 10. The germline V gene encodes CDR1 WNHNN and CDR2 SYGVQD (reference sequence).

This sequence joins TRBV27 and TRBJ1-1, with D perhaps matching TRBD1 (5 bases). Germline V gives CDR1 MNHEY, CDR2 SMNVEV (reference sequence). This CDR3 has 14 amino acids. The V end lost 5 bases, the J end lost 4 bases, and 14 bases lay between the germline ends. CDR3: CASSGALGPTEAFF. As DNA, the CDR3 is TGTGCCAGCAGTGGGGCATTGGGGCCCACTGAAGCTTTCTTT.

The V gene is TRBV5-4, the J gene TRBJ2-5; 8 positions agree with TRBD2. The germline V gene has CDR1 SGHNT and CDR2 YYREEE (reference sequence). V lost 0 bases and J lost 2; bases outside the gene matches: 3. CDR3 length: 15 amino acids. CDR3 sequence: CASSLGPSGQETQYF. The CDR3 region has the DNA TGTGCCAGCAGCTTGGGCCCTAGCGGGCAAGAGACCCAGTACTTC.

The V gene is TRBV11-2, the J gene TRBJ2-5; no firm D call. The CDR3 sequence is 13 residues long. V lost 1 base and J 5 bases, leaving 8 bases between the germline ends. Per germline, CDR1 SGHAT and CDR2 FQNNGV. The CDR3 loop reads CASSLVSPETQYF. In nucleotides, the CDR3 is TGTGCCAGCAGCTTAGTTAGTCCGGAGACCCAGTACTTC.

The sample holds a few counts of this clone. This chain uses TRBV28 with TRBJ2-1, with 7 bases identical to TRBD2. V was pared by 2 bases and J by 7 bases, with 14 bases of the junction left unmatched. There are 17 residues in the CDR3. Germline V gene sequence: CDR1 MDHEN, CDR2 SYDVKM. The CDR3, as DNA: TGTGCCAGCAGTTTAATTCGACCAGCGGGGTGGAGTAATGAGCAGTTCTTC. Its protein is CASSLIRPAGWSNEQFF.

This clone was seen only a few times. The genes are TRBV7-8 and TRBJ2-5; TRBD1 agrees at 12 bases. The CDR3 is 18 amino acids. The germline V gene encodes CDR1 SGHVS and CDR2 FQNEAQ. The V segment lost 5 bases and the J segment 2 bases; nucleotides outside the gene matches: 12. The CDR3 loop is CASSQRDRGPHRQETQYF. The CDR3 DNA reads as TGTGCCAGCAGCCAGAGGGACAGGGGGCCGCACCGACAAGAGACCCAGTACTTC.

The chain carries TRBV5-5 and TRBJ2-5; D not certain. CDR3 length: 13 residues. The V end lost 1 base, the J end lost 2 bases, and 6 bases lay between the germline ends. Germline V CDR1 and CDR2: SGHKS, YYEKEE (reference sequence). The CDR3 DNA is TGTGCCAGCAGCTTGTACAGACAAGAGACCCAGTACTTC. The encoded protein is CASSLYRQETQYF.

This clone was observed a handful of times. The CDR3 DNA is TGTGCCAGCAGCCCTCTGGACACACGCACAGATACGCAGTATTTT. Encoded protein: CASSPLDTRTDTQYF. The chain uses TRBV11-2 and TRBJ2-3; TRBD1 is a possible D gene (5 bases). The CDR3 length is 15 residues. Germline V gives CDR1 SGHAT, CDR2 FQNNGV. Trimming took 5 bases from V and 1 from J, leaving 13 bases between them.